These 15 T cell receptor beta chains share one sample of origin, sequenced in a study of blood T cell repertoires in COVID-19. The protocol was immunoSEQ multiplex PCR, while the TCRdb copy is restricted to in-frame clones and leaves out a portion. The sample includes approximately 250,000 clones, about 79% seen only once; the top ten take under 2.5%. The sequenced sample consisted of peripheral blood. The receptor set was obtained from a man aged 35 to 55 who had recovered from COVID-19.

CDR3 region: CASSTWTGGDYEQYF. CDR3 nucleotide sequence: TGTGCCAGCAGCACCTGGACAGGGGGCGACTACGAGCAGTACTTC. The chain employs TRBV5-5 and TRBJ2-7; 11 positions agree with TRBD1. This CDR3 spans 15 amino acids. Per germline, CDR1 SGHKS and CDR2 YYEKEE (reference sequence). Trimming took 4 bases from V and 3 from J; bases not matched to a gene: 6.

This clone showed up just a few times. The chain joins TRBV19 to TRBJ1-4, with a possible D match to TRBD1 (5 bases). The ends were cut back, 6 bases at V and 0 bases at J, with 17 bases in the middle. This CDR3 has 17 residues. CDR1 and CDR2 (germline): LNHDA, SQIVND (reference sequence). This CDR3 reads CASSYRQIRATNEKLFF. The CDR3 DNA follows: TGTGCCAGTAGCTACCGACAGATAAGAGCAACTAATGAAAAACTGTTTTTT.

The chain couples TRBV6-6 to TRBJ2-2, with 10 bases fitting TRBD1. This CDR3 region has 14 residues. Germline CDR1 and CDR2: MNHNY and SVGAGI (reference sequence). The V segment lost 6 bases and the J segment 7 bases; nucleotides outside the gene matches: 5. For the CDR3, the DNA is TGTGCCAGCAGCCGGGACAGGGGAATCGGGGAGCTGTTTTTT. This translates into CASSRDRGIGELFF.

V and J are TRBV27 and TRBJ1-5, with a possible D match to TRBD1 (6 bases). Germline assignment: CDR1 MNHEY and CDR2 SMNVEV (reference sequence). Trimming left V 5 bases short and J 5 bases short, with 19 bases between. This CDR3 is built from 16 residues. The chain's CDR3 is CASSPGGARKDQPQHF. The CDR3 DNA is TGTGCCAGCAGTCCTGGGGGGGCTCGTAAAGATCAGCCCCAGCATTTT.

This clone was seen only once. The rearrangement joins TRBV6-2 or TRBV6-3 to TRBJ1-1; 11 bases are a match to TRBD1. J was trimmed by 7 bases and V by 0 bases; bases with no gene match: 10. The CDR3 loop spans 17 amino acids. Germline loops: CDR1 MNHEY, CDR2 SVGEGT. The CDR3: CASSYSKLGQGVREAFF. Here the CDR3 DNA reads TGTGCCAGCAGTTACTCAAAACTGGGACAGGGGGTTCGTGAAGCTTTCTTT.

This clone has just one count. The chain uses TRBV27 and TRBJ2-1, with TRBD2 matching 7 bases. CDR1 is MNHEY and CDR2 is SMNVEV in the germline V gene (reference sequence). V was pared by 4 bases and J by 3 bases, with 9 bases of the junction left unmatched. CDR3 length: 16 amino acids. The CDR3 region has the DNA TGTGCCAGCAGTTCCCAGCGGGGCAATCTCTACAATGAGCAGTTCTTC. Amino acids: CASSSQRGNLYNEQFF.

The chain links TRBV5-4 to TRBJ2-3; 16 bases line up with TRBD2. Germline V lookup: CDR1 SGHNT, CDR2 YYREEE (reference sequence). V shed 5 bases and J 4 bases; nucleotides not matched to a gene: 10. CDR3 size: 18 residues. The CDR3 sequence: CASRQRPGLAGGADTQYF. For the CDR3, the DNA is TGTGCCAGCAGGCAAAGACCGGGACTAGCGGGAGGGGCAGATACGCAGTATTTT.

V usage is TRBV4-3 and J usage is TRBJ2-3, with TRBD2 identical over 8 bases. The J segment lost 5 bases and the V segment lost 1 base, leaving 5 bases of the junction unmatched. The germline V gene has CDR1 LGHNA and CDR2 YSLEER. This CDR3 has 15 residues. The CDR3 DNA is TGCGCCAGCAGCCAAGTTAGCGGGGTACGAGATACGCAGTATTTT. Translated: CASSQVSGVRDTQYF.

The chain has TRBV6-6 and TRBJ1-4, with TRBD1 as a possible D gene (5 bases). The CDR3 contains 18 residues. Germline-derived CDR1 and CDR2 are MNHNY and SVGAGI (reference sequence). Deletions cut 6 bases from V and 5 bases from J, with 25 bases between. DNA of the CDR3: TGTGCCAGCAGCCGATACCCCGAGGTGACAGAACCAAATGAAAAACTGTTTTTT. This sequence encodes CASSRYPEVTEPNEKLFF.

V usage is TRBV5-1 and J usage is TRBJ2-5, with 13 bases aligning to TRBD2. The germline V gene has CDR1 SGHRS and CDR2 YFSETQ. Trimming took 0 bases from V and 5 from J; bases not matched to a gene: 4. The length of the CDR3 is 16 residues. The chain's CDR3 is CASSLGTSGSWETQYF. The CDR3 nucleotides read TGCGCCAGCAGCTTGGGGACTAGCGGGAGTTGGGAGACCCAGTACTTC. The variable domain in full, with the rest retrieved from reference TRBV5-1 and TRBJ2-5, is KAGVTQTPRYLIKTRGQQVTLSCSPISGHRSVSWYQQTPGQGLQFLFEYFSETQRNKGNFPGRFSGRQFSNSRSEMNVSTLELGDSALYLCASSLGTSGSWETQYFGPGTRLLVL.

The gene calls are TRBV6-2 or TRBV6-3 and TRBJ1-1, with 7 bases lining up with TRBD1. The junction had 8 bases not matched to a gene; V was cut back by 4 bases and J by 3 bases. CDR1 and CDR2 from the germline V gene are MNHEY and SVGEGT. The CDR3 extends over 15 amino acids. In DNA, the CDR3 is TGTGCCAGCAGTTCCTTGATTCAGGGGGACACTGAAGCTTTCTTT. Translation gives CASSSLIQGDTEAFF.

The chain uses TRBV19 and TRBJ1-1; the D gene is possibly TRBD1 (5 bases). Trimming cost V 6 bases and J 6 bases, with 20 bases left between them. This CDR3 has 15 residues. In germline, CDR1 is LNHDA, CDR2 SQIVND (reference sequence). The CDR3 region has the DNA TGTGCCAGTAGACCAAGGAGGGAGGGGATGCCTGAAGCTTTCTTT. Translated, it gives CASRPRREGMPEAFF. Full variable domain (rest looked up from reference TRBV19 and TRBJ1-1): DGGITQSPKYLFRKEGQNVTLSCEQNLNHDAMYWYRQDPGQGLRLIYYSQIVNDFQKGDIAEGYSVSREKKESFPLTVTSAQKNPTAFYLCASRPRREGMPEAFFGQGTRLTVV.

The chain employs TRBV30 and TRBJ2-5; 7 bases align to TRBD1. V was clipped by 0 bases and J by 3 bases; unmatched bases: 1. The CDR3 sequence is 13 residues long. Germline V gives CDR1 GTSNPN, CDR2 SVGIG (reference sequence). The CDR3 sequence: CAWSVGTEETQYF. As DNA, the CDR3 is TGTGCCTGGAGTGTAGGGACAGAAGAGACCCAGTACTTC. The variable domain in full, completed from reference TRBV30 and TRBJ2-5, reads SQTIHQWPATLVQPVGSPLSLECTVEGTSNPNLYWYRQAAGRGLQLLFYSVGIGQISSEVPQNLSASRPQDRQFILSSKKLLLSDSGFYLCAWSVGTEETQYFGPGTRLLVL.

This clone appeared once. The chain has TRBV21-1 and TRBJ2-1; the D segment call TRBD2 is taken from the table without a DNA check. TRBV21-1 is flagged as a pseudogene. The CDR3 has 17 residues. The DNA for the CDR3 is TGTGCCAGCAGCAATAGGTACGCGGGAGGGCCGTGTAATGAGCAGTTCTTC. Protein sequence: CASSNRYAGGPCNEQFF.

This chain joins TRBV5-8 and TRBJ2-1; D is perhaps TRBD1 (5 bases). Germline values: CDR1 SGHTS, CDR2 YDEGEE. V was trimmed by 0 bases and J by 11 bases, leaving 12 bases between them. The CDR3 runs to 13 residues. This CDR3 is CASSLAGANKQFF. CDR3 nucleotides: TGTGCCAGCAGCTTGGCTGGGGCTAATAAGCAGTTCTTC. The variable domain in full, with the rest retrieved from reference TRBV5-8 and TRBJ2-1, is EAGVTQSPTHLIKTRGQQATLRCSPISGHTSVYWYQQALGLGLQFLLWYDEGEERNRGNFPPRFSGRQFPNYSSELNVNALELEDSALYLCASSLAGANKQFFGPGTRLTVL.